The T cell receptor beta chain described here comes from a study of CD8+ T cells in alopecia areata. The sequencing template was cDNA reverse transcribed from extracted RNA. Clones were read by immunoSEQ multiplex PCR, and TCRdb kept only the in-frame ones, dropping some. The repertoire holds around 160,000 clones, over 45% seen once, with approximately 6.8% in the top ten. The V and J ends lost 6 bases and 10 bases, in that order; junction bases with no gene match: 12. Germline CDR1 MDHEN, CDR2 SYDVKM. The CDR3 totals 14 residues. The sample holds a few counts of this clone. Specimen: CD4+ T cells sorted from blood. The sequence was collected from a human donor with alopecia areata. J is TRBJ1-1 and V is TRBV28, with 9 bases matching TRBD1. The CDR3 region is CASRSLGQGFRAFF. CDR3 coding DNA: TGTGCCAGCAGGTCGCTGGGACAGGGTTTTCGAGCTTTCTTT.